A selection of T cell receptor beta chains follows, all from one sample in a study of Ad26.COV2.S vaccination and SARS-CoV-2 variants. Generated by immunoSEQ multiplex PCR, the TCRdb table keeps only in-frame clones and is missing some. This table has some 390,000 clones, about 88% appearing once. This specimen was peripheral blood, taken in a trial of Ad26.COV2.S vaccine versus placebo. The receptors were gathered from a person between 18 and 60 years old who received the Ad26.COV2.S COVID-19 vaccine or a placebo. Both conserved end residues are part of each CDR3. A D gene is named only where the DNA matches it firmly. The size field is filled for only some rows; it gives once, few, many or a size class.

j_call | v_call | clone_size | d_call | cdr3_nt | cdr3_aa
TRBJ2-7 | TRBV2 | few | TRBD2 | TGTGCCAGCAGTGATAAGCTAGCGGAATCCTACGAGCAGTACTTC | CASSDKLAESYEQYF
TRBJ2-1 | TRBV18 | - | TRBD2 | TGTGCCAGCTCACCCCTCCTATTGACTAGCGGGAGATACGTTGAGCAGTTCTTC | CASSPLLLTSGRYVEQFF
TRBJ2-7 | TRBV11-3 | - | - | TGTGCCAGCAGCCAAACTAGCTCCAGCTCCTACGAGCAGTACTTC | CASSQTSSSSYEQYF
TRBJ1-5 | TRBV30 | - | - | TGTGCCTGGAGGGGACAACCGAATCAGCCCCAGCATTTT | CAWRGQPNQPQHF
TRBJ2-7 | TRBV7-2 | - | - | TGTGCCAGCAAAACCCTCCCGGACGGATCCTACGAGCAGTACTTC | CASKTLPDGSYEQYF
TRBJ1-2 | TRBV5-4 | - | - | TGTGCCAGCAGCTGGACTGAGGGGCTGGGTGGCTACACCTTC | CASSWTEGLGGYTF
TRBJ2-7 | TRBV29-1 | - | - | TGCAGCGTTGCTTTTGGGGGTTACGAGCAGTACTTC | CSVAFGGYEQYF
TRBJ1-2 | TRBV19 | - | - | TGTGCCAGTAGTATTGCTCGGGCGTCCGGCTATGGCTACACCTTC | CASSIARASGYGYTF
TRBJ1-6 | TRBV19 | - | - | TGTGCCAGTAGTATAAACAGGGATTCACCCCTCCACTTT | CASSINRDSPLHF
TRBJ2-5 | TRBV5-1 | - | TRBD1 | TGCGCCAGCAGCCGGGACAGGGGAGAGACCCAGTACTTC | CASSRDRGETQYF